These T cell receptor beta chains were read from a single sample in a study of long-term antiretroviral therapy in people with HIV. Measured with immunoSEQ multiplex PCR; TCRdb has only the in-frame clones, and not every one. The sample lists tens of thousands of clones, about 83% occurring once. Sequencing used unsorted PBMCs, obtained 4.8 to 5 years after starting antiretroviral therapy. All receptors come from a man aged 35 to 55 with HIV. CDR3s leave out the opening cysteine and the closing phenylalanine or tryptophan. Each record gives: D gene, J gene, V gene, clone size, CDR3 protein. The D gene is left open where the match is weak. Clone size, where shown, is once, few, many, or a class for clones that have expanded.

-	TRBJ1-5	TRBV7-2	-	ASSLGGGSQPQH
-	TRBJ1-5	TRBV7-8	-	ASSLSAGPNQPQH
-	TRBJ1-2	TRBV10-3	-	AISAWVRDYGYT
-	TRBJ2-5	TRBV7-6	-	ASSLSGGPETQY
-	TRBJ2-3	TRBV25-1	-	ASSPARVSSTDTQY
TRBD2	TRBJ2-1	TRBV10-3	few	AISEATWTSGYNEQF
TRBD1	TRBJ2-7	TRBV27	-	ASSLSGTGYEQY
-	TRBJ2-4	TRBV5-8	-	ASRDPGGGKNIQY
TRBD1	TRBJ2-7	TRBV7-9	-	ASSPGQGTYEQY
-	TRBJ1-1	TRBV9	-	ASSVESGANTEAF
TRBD2	TRBJ2-7	TRBV5-4	-	ASRARETYEQY
TRBD1	TRBJ1-1	TRBV30	-	AWTGQGYNTEAF